The 28 T cell receptor beta chains below come from one sample, sequenced in a study of CD8+CD57+ T cells in acquired aplastic anemia. Genomic DNA constituted the template upon which TCR beta VDJ and CDR3 profiling was performed. Each CDR3 protein is one row after TCRdb ran MiXCR on the reads. The top ten hold around 1.3% of the sample, which has under 350,000 distinct CDR3 sequences, under 65% seen once. Patients sequenced had flow cytometry evidence of CD8+CD57+ cell expansion. The sample comprised sorted CD4+, CD8+, or CD8+CD57+ T cells (not recorded which) from PBMCs. The receptors were gathered from a human donor with aplastic anemia.

The V and J genes are TRBV7-9 and TRBJ2-7; D remains unclear. From germline, CDR1 is SEHNR and CDR2 FQNEAQ (reference sequence). Deletions cut 4 bases from V and 3 bases from J, with 19 bases between. The CDR3 loop spans 16 amino acids. The CDR3 DNA reads TGTGCCAGCAGCTCACACCCCAAGGTCTCGAGCTACGAGCAGTACTTC. This translates into CASSSHPKVSSYEQYF.

The V gene is TRBV10-3, the J gene TRBJ2-3, with 12 bases identical to TRBD2. Trimming took 4 bases from V and 8 from J; bases not matched to a gene: 7. The length of the CDR3 is 15 residues. Per germline, CDR1 ENHRY and CDR2 SYGVKD. CDR3 in DNA: TGTGCCATCAGTGCGGGACTAGCGGGCTTGGCTACGCAGTATTTT. Amino acids: CAISAGLAGLATQYF.

This clonotype was found a few times. The chain has TRBV12-5 and TRBJ2-5, with D possibly being TRBD1 or TRBD2 (5 bases each). The CDR3 loop spans 13 amino acids. Trimming stripped 3 bases from V and 4 bases from J, with 9 bases between. In germline, CDR1 is LGHNT, CDR2 FRNRAP. CDR3 bases: TGTGCTAGTGGTTTATCCGGGACAGAGACCCAGTACTTC. Its protein product is CASGLSGTETQYF.

The chain carries TRBV6-5 and TRBJ1-6; no firm D call. CDR1 MNHEY and CDR2 SVGAGI come from the germline V gene. The length of the CDR3 is 14 residues. V was cut by 0 bases and J by 10 bases, with 10 bases left in between. The CDR3, as DNA: TGTGCCAGCAGTTACTCGGCGCGTAACTCACCCCTCCACTTT. This codes for CASSYSARNSPLHF.

The chain employs TRBV5-1 and TRBJ2-7; the D call may be TRBD1 or TRBD2 (5 bases each). This CDR3 has 15 residues. Per germline, CDR1 SGHRS and CDR2 YFSETQ. The V and J ends lost 0 bases and 0 bases respectively, with 10 bases between them. In DNA, the CDR3 is TGCGCCAGCAGCTTGGCCGCAGGGAGCTCCTACGAGCAGTACTTC. Its translation: CASSLAAGSSYEQYF.

The rearrangement joins TRBV7-8 to TRBJ1-1, with a weak D call TRBD1 (6 bases). Trimming left V 6 bases short and J 5 bases short, with 16 bases between. CDR1 SGHVS and CDR2 FQNEAQ come from the germline V gene. This CDR3 is built from 14 residues. The CDR3 bases are TGTGCCAGCAGAAGAAGGGGGGGAGGGACTGAAGCTTTCTTT. Protein: CASRRRGGGTEAFF.

The V and J genes are TRBV24-1 and TRBJ2-2; D is undetermined. Trimming left V 7 bases short and J 1 base short, with 6 bases between. This CDR3 has 13 residues. Germline values: CDR1 KGHDR, CDR2 SFDVKD. In DNA, the CDR3 is TGTGCCACCAGCAACAGGAACACCGGGGAGCTGTTTTTT. Translated, it gives CATSNRNTGELFF.

This clonotype was counted at least ten times. The chain has TRBV3-1 and TRBJ2-7, with 7 bases identical to TRBD2. V shed 4 bases, J shed 2 bases, and the junction held 8 bases outside the gene matches. The length of the CDR3 is 15 residues. The germline gives CDR1 LGHDT, CDR2 YNNKEL (reference sequence). CDR3 in amino acids: CASSRGERGTYEQYF. CDR3 in DNA: TGTGCCAGCAGCCGAGGGGAGCGGGGAACCTACGAGCAGTACTTC.

This clonotype was seen a handful of times. This chain joins TRBV19 and TRBJ2-5, with D perhaps matching TRBD1 (6 bases). The CDR3 spans 15 residues. The V end was cut by 5 bases, the J end by 2 bases, with 15 bases between. The V gene's germline CDR1 is LNHDA and CDR2 SQIVND (reference sequence). The CDR3 DNA sequence: TGTGCCAGTAGTCCCCGGGACATATGGCAAGAGACCCAGTACTTC. It is translated as CASSPRDIWQETQYF.

This clonotype came up a few times. This CDR3 is CSARHNYGYTF. CDR3 sequence (DNA): TGCAGTGCTAGGCATAACTATGGCTACACCTTC. This chain joins TRBV20-1 and TRBJ1-2; D gene unclear. Germline lookup yields CDR1 DFQATT and CDR2 SNEGSKA (reference sequence). Trimming stripped 3 bases from V and 1 base from J, with 3 bases between. The CDR3 totals 11 residues.

This clonotype has at least ten counts. The V call is TRBV5-1, the J call TRBJ2-1, with D possibly being TRBD2 (6 bases). Germline CDR1 SGHRS, CDR2 YFSETQ. Trimming cost V 5 bases and J 10 bases, with 16 bases left between them. CDR3 length: 13 amino acids. CDR3 bases: TGCGCCAGCAGGGACGGACGTCGGGGGGAGCAGTTCTTC. Its translation: CASRDGRRGEQFF.

The chain links TRBV24-1 to TRBJ2-2, with D possibly called TRBD1 or TRBD2 (6 bases each). The CDR3 is made up of 18 amino acids. Germline CDR1 and CDR2: KGHDR and SFDVKD. V was shortened by 4 bases and J by 0 bases, with 17 bases between the two germline ends. The CDR3 sequence is CATSDYRGATPNTGELFF. The CDR3 nucleotides read TGTGCCACCAGTGACTATAGGGGGGCGACCCCGAACACCGGGGAGCTGTTTTTT.

This clonotype was counted at least ten times. The chain joins TRBV5-1 to TRBJ2-2; 11 nucleotides line up with TRBD2. This CDR3 spans 15 amino acids. V dropped 2 bases and J dropped 5; count of bases not matched to a gene: 2. The germline V gene has CDR1 SGHRS and CDR2 YFSETQ. The CDR3 sequence: CASSLLAGVTGELFF. As DNA, the CDR3 is TGCGCCAGCAGCTTACTAGCGGGGGTGACCGGGGAGCTGTTTTTT.

This clonotype was recorded a few times. The chain joins TRBV7-9 to TRBJ2-7; 10 positions agree with TRBD2. Per germline, CDR1 SEHNR and CDR2 FQNEAQ (reference sequence). Trimming cost V 1 base and J 6 bases; bases outside gene matches: 6. This CDR3 is built from 15 residues. The CDR3 coding sequence is TGTGCCAGCAGCTTAGTCACTAGCGGGAAACGCGAGCAGTACTTC. Its protein product is CASSLVTSGKREQYF.

The V and J genes are TRBV10-3 and TRBJ1-1, with 8 bases matching TRBD1. The CDR3 sequence is 15 residues long. V lost 1 base and J lost 1; bases outside the gene matches: 2. Looked up from germline, CDR1 is ENHRY and CDR2 is SYGVKD. In DNA form, the CDR3 reads TGTGCCATCAGTGAGTGGACAGGGAAGAACACTGAAGCTTTCTTT. It is translated as CAISEWTGKNTEAFF.

The chain employs TRBV20-1 and TRBJ1-2, with 7 bases matching TRBD1. Germline CDR1 reads DFQATT; CDR2 reads SNEGSKA (reference sequence). The CDR3 spans 14 residues. After removal of 0 bases from V and 4 bases from J, the junction contained 5 bases not matched to a gene. The CDR3 loop reads CSAREAGGPYGYTF. CDR3 nucleotides: TGCAGTGCTAGAGAGGCAGGGGGGCCCTATGGCTACACCTTC.

This clonotype has at least ten counts. This chain joins TRBV6-1 and TRBJ2-3, with D unclear. Trimming shortened V by 6 bases and J by 2 bases, and 6 bases separated the two germline ends. The CDR3 sequence is 12 residues long. Germline lookup yields CDR1 MNHNS and CDR2 SASEGT. The CDR3 DNA is TGTGCCAGCAGGGCACACACAGATACGCAGTATTTT. This gives the protein CASRAHTDTQYF.

This clonotype was seen only once. This chain joins TRBV12-3 or TRBV12-4 and TRBJ1-1; 9 bases match TRBD1. Losses at the gene ends were 4 bases for V and 10 bases for J; bases not matched to a gene: 7. This CDR3 contains 13 residues. The CDR3 DNA is TGTGCCAGCAGTTGGGGACAGGGAAGGAGAGCTTTCTTT. As protein: CASSWGQGRRAFF.

This chain connects TRBV24-1 to TRBJ1-5, with 9 bases fitting TRBD1. This CDR3 region has 23 residues. Germline assignment: CDR1 KGHDR and CDR2 SFDVKD. J lost 8 bases, V lost 11 bases, and 39 bases had no gene match. The CDR3 nucleotides are TGTGCCAGCAGCCGACAGGGAAATGGAGAGAGAGACAGGGGGTTGCGTGTCGGGGAGCCCCAGCATTTT. Encoded protein: CASSRQGNGERDRGLRVGEPQHF.

V usage is TRBV7-9 and J usage is TRBJ1-5; weak D call: TRBD1 (5 bases). There are 15 residues in the CDR3. V lost 5 bases and J 1 base, leaving 12 bases between the germline ends. Germline V lookup: CDR1 SEHNR, CDR2 FQNEAQ (reference sequence). The CDR3 is CASSLWDPSNQPQHF. In DNA form, the CDR3 reads TGTGCCAGCAGCCTGTGGGACCCAAGCAATCAGCCCCAGCATTTT.

The chain joins TRBV10-3 to TRBJ2-7; possibly TRBD1 or TRBD2 for D (5 bases each). CDR1 ENHRY and CDR2 SYGVKD come from the germline V gene. Trimming took 3 bases from V and 12 from J, leaving 18 bases between them. The CDR3 has 13 residues. Here the CDR3 reads CAISEVGRSIAYF. The CDR3 DNA follows: TGTGCCATCAGTGAAGTGGGACGTTCTATTGCGTACTTC.

The J gene is TRBJ2-7, the V gene TRBV15; D is ambiguous. The CDR3 runs 18 residues. CDR1 and CDR2 (germline): LNHNV, YYDKDF (reference sequence). The V end was cut by 0 bases, the J end by 0 bases, with 18 bases between. Here the CDR3 DNA reads TGTGCCACCAGCAGAGATACTTTAGGGCAGCCTGACTCCTACGAGCAGTACTTC. Its translation: CATSRDTLGQPDSYEQYF.

This clonotype came up a few times. V usage is TRBV7-3 and J usage is TRBJ1-6, with D possibly matching TRBD1 (6 bases). Germline V gene sequence: CDR1 SGHTA, CDR2 FQGTGA. CDR3 length equals 14 residues. Trimming took 2 bases from V and 8 from J, leaving 10 bases between them. CDR3 protein: CASSLQGMDSPLHF. The CDR3 region has the DNA TGTGCCAGCAGCTTACAGGGGATGGATTCACCCCTCCACTTT.

The V gene is TRBV24-1, the J gene TRBJ2-5; 9 nucleotides line up with TRBD1. The V segment lost 1 base and the J segment 5 bases; nucleotides outside the gene matches: 10. CDR3 size: 17 residues. From germline, CDR1 is KGHDR and CDR2 SFDVKD. CDR3 nucleotides: TGTGCCACCAGTGATTTCGGGGGGACAGGGATGGTGGAGACCCAGTACTTC. The encoded protein is CATSDFGGTGMVETQYF.

The table lists this clonotype with many counts. The chain recombines TRBV15 with TRBJ2-5; D tentatively fits TRBD1 or TRBD2 (5 bases each). The CDR3 contains 13 residues. Trimming pared 1 base from V and 5 bases from J, leaving 8 bases between. Germline values: CDR1 LNHNV, CDR2 YYDKDF (reference sequence). The CDR3 DNA sequence: TGTGCCACCAGCAGAGGGGGGTGGGAGACCCAGTACTTC. Translated, it gives CATSRGGWETQYF.

The genes are TRBV7-2 and TRBJ2-7, with D uncertain. V was shortened by 1 base and J by 4 bases, with 14 bases between the two germline ends. CDR3 size: 15 residues. Germline V gene lookup returns CDR1 SGHTA and CDR2 FQGNSA. CDR3 loop: CASSLEVGYTYEQYF. CDR3 nucleotide sequence: TGTGCCAGCAGCTTAGAAGTGGGCTACACGTACGAGCAGTACTTC.

V usage is TRBV2 and J usage is TRBJ2-2, with 12 bases identical to TRBD2. V shed 10 bases and J 11 bases; nucleotides not matched to a gene: 8. The germline V gene encodes CDR1 SNHLY and CDR2 FYNNEI. The CDR3 spans 13 residues. The CDR3 spells CATQTSGRGELFF. The CDR3 DNA is TGTGCCACCCAGACTAGCGGGAGAGGTGAGCTGTTTTTT.

The chain employs TRBV10-3 and TRBJ2-7; 9 nucleotides agree with TRBD2. The CDR3 is 15 residues long. J lost 5 bases, V lost 2 bases, and 7 bases had no gene match. Germline CDR1 reads ENHRY; CDR2 reads SYGVKD. CDR3 sequence: CAISEPGLAVNEQYF. In DNA form, the CDR3 reads TGTGCCATCAGTGAGCCGGGACTAGCAGTCAACGAGCAGTACTTC.